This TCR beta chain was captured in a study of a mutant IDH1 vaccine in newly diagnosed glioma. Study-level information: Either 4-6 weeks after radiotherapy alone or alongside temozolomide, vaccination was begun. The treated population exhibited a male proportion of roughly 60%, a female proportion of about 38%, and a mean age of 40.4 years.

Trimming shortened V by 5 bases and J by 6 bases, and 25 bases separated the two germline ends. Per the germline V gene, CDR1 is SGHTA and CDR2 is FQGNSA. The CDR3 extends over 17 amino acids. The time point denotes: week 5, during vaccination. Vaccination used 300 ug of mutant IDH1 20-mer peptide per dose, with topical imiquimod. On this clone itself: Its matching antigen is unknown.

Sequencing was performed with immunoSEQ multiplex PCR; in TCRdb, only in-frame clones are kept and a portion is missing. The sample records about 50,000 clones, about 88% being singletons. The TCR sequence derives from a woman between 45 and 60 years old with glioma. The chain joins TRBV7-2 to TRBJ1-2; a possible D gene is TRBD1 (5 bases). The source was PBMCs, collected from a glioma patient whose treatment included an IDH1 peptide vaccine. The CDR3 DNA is TGTGCCAGCAGCCGAACACTACCCGACCTACCCAGGGATGGCTACACCTTC. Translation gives CASSRTLPDLPRDGYTF. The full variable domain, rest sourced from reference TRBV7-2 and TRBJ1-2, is GAGVSQSPSNKVTEKGKDVELRCDPISGHTALYWYRQSLGQGLEFLIYFQGNSAPDKSGLPSDRFSAERTGGSVSTLTIQRTQQEDSAVYLCASSRTLPDLPRDGYTFGSGTRLTVV.